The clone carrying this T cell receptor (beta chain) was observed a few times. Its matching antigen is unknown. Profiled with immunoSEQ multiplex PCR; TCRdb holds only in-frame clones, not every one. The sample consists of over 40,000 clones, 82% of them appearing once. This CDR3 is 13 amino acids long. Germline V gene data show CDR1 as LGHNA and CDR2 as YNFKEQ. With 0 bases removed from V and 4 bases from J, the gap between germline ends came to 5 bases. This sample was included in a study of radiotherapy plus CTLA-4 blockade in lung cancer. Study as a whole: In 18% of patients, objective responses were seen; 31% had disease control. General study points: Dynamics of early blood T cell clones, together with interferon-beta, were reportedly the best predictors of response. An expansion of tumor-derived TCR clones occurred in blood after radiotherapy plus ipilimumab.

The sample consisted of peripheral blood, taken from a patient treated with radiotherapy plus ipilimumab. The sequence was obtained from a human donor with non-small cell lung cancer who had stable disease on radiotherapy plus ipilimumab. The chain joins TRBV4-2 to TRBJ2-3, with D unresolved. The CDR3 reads CASSQDSADTQYF. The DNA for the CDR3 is TGTGCCAGCAGCCAAGATTCCGCAGATACGCAGTATTTT.